This TCR beta chain comes out of a study of memory CD8 T cells in hepatitis C reinfection. The time point here: peak reinfection, 3 to 8 weeks after reinfection detection. The sorted cells went straight to TCR sequencing with no prior in vitro expansion. The data were produced by immunoSEQ multiplex PCR, yet TCRdb's version contains in-frame clones alone and is incomplete. The table lists about 45,000 clones, 70% to 90% of them singletons. The trim removed 1 base at V and 4 bases at J, leaving 5 bases unmatched. CDR3 size: 15 residues. Germline-derived CDR1 and CDR2 are SGHKS and YYEKEE (reference sequence).

The specimen sequenced was naive CD8+ T cells sorted from blood. V is TRBV5-5 and J is TRBJ2-3; 8 bases agree with TRBD1. This sequence originates from a man younger than 35 with hepatitis C virus infection. The CDR3 DNA is TGTGCCAGCAGCTTGCCCCAGACAGGGGCAGATACGCAGTATTTT. This gives the protein CASSLPQTGADTQYF.